These 8 T cell receptor beta chains came from one sample sequenced in a study of spatial heterogeneity in lung cancer. The antigens of these receptors remain unknown. The time point was: sample taken at primary tumor resection. Points from the study as a whole: Higher tumor mutation counts went along with higher counts of expanded intratumoral alpha and beta TCRs.

TCRdb itself ran the 5' RACE reads through MiXCR, one entry per CDR3 protein. The data contain around 15,000 distinct CDR3 sequences, roughly 7% of them seen just once; the ten biggest clones take up 15% to 20%. The input for sequencing was lung tumor tissue, taken at surgery. All receptors come from a female donor with early-stage non-small cell lung cancer.

This clonotype was counted at least ten times. For a library built for alpha chains, this beta chain is a stray read; little rests on its size. The chain links TRBV10-3 to TRBJ2-5, with 12 bases aligning to TRBD2. The CDR3 is 15 amino acids. The J segment lost 4 bases and the V segment lost 6 bases, leaving 6 bases of the junction unmatched. Germline V CDR1 and CDR2: ENHRY, SYGVKD. CDR3: CAIRVSSGGAETQYF. In nucleotides, the CDR3 is TGTGCCATCAGGGTCTCTAGCGGGGGGGCAGAGACCCAGTACTTC.

This clonotype was detected ten times or more. This beta chain turned up in a library designed for alpha chains; as an off-target read, its abundance says little. CDR3 loop: CASSRALEGGYTF. CDR3 DNA sequence: TGCGCCAGCAGCCGTGCCTTGGAGGGTGGCTACACCTTC. V and J are TRBV4-3 and TRBJ1-2; D gene unclear. The CDR3 extends over 13 amino acids. In germline, CDR1 is LGHNA, CDR2 YSLEER. V lost 4 bases to trimming and J lost 7 bases, with 13 bases between them.

About this clonotype: Found in a library prepared for alpha chains, this beta chain is an off-target read, and its abundance has little meaning. DNA for the CDR3: TGTGCCAGCAGCTTCGAGTTCACTGAAGCTTTCTTT. This encodes CASSFEFTEAFF. The V call is TRBV11-2, the J call TRBJ1-1; D is uncertain. V was cut by 3 bases and J by 4 bases, with 6 bases left in between. The CDR3 has 12 amino acids. Germline assignment: CDR1 SGHAT and CDR2 FQNNGV.

This clonotype was observed many times. This beta chain represents an off-target read in a library built for alpha chains; its size is of limited meaning. This chain connects TRBV20-1 to TRBJ2-7; 8 bases are a match to TRBD1. J was trimmed by 5 bases and V by 5 bases; bases with no gene match: 14. CDR1 is DFQATT and CDR2 is SNEGSKA in the germline V gene (reference sequence). The CDR3 is 15 amino acids. The CDR3 sequence: CSAGLLDRGSHEQYF. CDR3 nucleotides: TGCAGTGCTGGCCTTCTCGACAGGGGATCCCACGAGCAGTACTTC.

Of note for this clonotype: For a library built for alpha chains, this beta chain is a stray read; little rests on its size. The V call is TRBV5-5, the J call TRBJ1-4, with D unclear. Trimming removed 0 bases from V and 7 bases from J, with 16 bases in between. CDR1 and CDR2 from the germline V gene are SGHKS and YYEKEE (reference sequence). The CDR3 is 16 amino acids. The CDR3 here is CASSLGQRVGGEKLFF. In DNA form, the CDR3 reads TGTGCCAGCAGCTTGGGTCAGAGGGTTGGCGGTGAAAAACTGTTTTTT.

This clonotype has at least ten counts. This beta chain is a stray read from a library made for alpha chains; its abundance is not meaningful. The V gene is TRBV2, the J gene TRBJ2-4; D is uncertain. The CDR3 sequence is 15 residues long. The V gene lost 3 bases and the J gene lost 1 base, with 10 bases spanning the gap. Germline V gene sequence: CDR1 SNHLY, CDR2 FYNNEI. The CDR3 coding sequence is TGTGCCAGCAGTGACTCCCTCATGGCCAAAAACATTCAGTACTTC. Its protein is CASSDSLMAKNIQYF.

A word on this clonotype: This beta chain was picked up by a library intended for alpha chains and is off target, so its count carries little meaning. This chain connects TRBV2 to TRBJ2-1, with 13 bases matching TRBD2. The V segment lost 3 bases and the J segment 7 bases; nucleotides outside the gene matches: 6. Germline CDR1 SNHLY, CDR2 FYNNEI. CDR3 size: 16 residues. The CDR3 bases are TGTGCCAGCAGTGAGCAGACTAGCGGGGGGCGGAATGAGCAGTTCTTC. Its translation: CASSEQTSGGRNEQFF.

The table lists this clonotype with a count of one. As an off-target read in a library built for alpha chains, this beta chain has a frequency of little significance. V is TRBV9 and J is TRBJ1-6; TRBD1 agrees at 7 bases. The CDR3 is 16 residues long. Germline V lookup: CDR1 SGDLS, CDR2 YYNGEE. V was clipped by 4 bases and J by 3 bases; unmatched bases: 7. Here the CDR3 DNA reads TGTGCCAGCAGCCCGTCAGGGGGTCACTATAATTCACCCCTCCACTTT. Amino acid sequence: CASSPSGGHYNSPLHF.